This T cell receptor (beta chain) appears in the sequencing data of a study of vaccination effects on CD4 cells after COVID-19. Sequencing in the ViraFEST assay came after antigen-specific CD4+ T cells had been expanded with viral peptide pools, which were used to stimulate PBMC. Investigators separated out CD4+ T cells once approximately 9 days of culture had passed. None of the vaccinated had previously contracted SARS-CoV-2, and their nucleocapsid antibodies tested negative. Sequencing used immunoSEQ multiplex PCR; TCRdb keeps in-frame clones, though not all of them. This table has around 25,000 clones, 76% appearing once. CDR1 is MGHRA, CDR2 YSYEKL, per germline. V lost 1 base and J lost 3; bases outside the gene matches: 2. The CDR3 has 16 amino acids. The sample holds a few counts of this clone. Its target is unknown.

V is TRBV4-1 and J is TRBJ2-7, with 14 bases lining up with TRBD2. Sequenced material: CD4+ T cells from PBMCs cultured with HCoV-NL63 spike peptides, taken before COVID-19 vaccination. This clonotype was obtained from a human donor who received a COVID-19 vaccine. The CDR3, as DNA: TGCGCCAGCAGCCAAGGGACTAGCGGGGGGATCTACGAGCAGTACTTC. Its protein is CASSQGTSGGIYEQYF.